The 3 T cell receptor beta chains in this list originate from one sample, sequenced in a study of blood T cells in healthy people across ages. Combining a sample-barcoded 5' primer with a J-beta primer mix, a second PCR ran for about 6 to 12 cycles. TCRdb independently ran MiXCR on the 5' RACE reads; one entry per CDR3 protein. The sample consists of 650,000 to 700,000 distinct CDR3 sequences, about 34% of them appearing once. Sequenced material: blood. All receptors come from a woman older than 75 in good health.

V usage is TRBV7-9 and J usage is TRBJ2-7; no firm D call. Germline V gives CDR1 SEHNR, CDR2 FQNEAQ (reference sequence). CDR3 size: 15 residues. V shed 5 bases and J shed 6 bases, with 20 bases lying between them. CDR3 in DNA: TGTGCCAGCAGCCTGGGCTGGGCAGGTGGGGTCGAGCAGTACTTC. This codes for CASSLGWAGGVEQYF.

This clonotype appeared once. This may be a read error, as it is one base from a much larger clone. The CDR3 is CSAGRLQGNTEAFF. CDR3 nucleotides: TGCAGTGCTGGCCGATTACAGGGGAACACTGAAGCTTTCTTT. This sequence joins TRBV20-1 and TRBJ1-1, with D maybe TRBD1 (6 bases). Germline CDR1 and CDR2: DFQATT and SNEGSKA (reference sequence). This CDR3 is 14 amino acids long. Trimming shortened V by 5 bases and J by 1 base, and 14 bases separated the two germline ends.

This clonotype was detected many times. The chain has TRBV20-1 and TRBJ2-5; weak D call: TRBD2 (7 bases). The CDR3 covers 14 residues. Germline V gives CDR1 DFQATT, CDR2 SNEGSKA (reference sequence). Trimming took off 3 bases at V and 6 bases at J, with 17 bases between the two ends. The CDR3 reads CSARDPGGEKTQYF. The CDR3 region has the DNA TGCAGTGCTAGGGACCCGGGGGGCGAAAAGACCCAGTACTTC.